This T cell receptor beta chain came from a study of long-term antiretroviral therapy in people with HIV. Broader study findings: Pre-ART expanded clones dominated the repertoire at every time point.

The immunoSEQ assay was v3.0, run at survey level. Using immunoSEQ multiplex PCR, the repertoire was profiled, and TCRdb retains in-frame clones only, with some absent. The sample lists about 24,000 clones, over 70% occurring once. Worth noting for this clone: Its target is unknown.

Germline V gives CDR1 ENHRY, CDR2 SYGVKD. This CDR3 spans 14 amino acids. V was clipped by 6 bases and J by 5 bases; unmatched bases: 9. The source material was unsorted PBMCs, sampled 4.1 to 4.5 years after starting antiretroviral therapy. The rearrangement links TRBV10-3 to TRBJ1-2; 7 positions agree with TRBD1. The TCR sequence derives from a man aged 25-45 years with HIV. CDR3 in DNA: TGTGCCATCAGCACCAGACAGGGAGGGTATGGCTACACCTTC. This sequence encodes CAISTRQGGYGYTF.